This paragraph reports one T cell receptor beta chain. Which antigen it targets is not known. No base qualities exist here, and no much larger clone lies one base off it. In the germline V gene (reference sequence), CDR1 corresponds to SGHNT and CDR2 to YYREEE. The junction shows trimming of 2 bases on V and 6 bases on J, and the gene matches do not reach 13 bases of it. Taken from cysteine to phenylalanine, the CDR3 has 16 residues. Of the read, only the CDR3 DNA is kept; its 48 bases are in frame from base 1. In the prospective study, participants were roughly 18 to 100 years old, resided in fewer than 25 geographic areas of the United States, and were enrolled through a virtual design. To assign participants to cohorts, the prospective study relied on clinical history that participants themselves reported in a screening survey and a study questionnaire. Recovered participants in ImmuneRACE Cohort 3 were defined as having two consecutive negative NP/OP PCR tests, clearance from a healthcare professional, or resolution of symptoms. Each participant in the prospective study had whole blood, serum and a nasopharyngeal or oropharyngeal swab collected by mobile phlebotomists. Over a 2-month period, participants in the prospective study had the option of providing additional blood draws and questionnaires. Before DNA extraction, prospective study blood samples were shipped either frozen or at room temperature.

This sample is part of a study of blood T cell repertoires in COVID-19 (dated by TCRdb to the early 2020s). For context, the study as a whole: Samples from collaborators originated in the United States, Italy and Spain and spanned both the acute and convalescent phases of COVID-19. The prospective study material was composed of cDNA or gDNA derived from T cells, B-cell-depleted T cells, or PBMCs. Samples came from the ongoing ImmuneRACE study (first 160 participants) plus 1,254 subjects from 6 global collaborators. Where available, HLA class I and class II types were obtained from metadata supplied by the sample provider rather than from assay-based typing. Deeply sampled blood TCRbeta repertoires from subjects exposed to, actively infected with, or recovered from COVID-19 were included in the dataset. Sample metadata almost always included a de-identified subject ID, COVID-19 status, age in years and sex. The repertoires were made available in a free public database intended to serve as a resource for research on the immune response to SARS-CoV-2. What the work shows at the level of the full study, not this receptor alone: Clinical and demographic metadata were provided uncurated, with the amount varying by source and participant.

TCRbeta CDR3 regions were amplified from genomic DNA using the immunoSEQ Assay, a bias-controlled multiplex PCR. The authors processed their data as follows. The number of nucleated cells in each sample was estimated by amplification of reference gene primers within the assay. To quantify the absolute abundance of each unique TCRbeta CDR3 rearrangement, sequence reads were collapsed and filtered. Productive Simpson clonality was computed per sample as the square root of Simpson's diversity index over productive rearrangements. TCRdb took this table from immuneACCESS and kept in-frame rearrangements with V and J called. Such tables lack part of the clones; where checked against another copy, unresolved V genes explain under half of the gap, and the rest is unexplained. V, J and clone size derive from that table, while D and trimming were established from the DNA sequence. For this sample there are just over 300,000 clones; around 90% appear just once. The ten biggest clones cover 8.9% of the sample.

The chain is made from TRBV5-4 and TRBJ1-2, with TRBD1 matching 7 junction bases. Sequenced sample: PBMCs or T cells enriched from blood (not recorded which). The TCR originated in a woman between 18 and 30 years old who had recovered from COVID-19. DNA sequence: TGTGCCAGCAGCTTACCACCGGGACAGAATTCTGATGGCTACACCTTC. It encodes CASSLPPGQNSDGYTF.